This TCR beta chain appears in the sequencing data of a study of T cells in Graves' hyperthyroidism and ophthalmopathy. Turning to the study itself: Sampling of peripheral blood happened at initial diagnosis, prior to any treatment.

There were TCR beta CDR3 regions amplified from RNA transcripts. With the HTBI primer set, the TCR CDR3 went through a first round of RT-PCR. TCRdb fed the multiplex PCR reads into MiXCR, producing one record per CDR3 protein. The sample holds under 200,000 distinct CDR3 sequences, 9.4% seen once. This clonotype was recorded many times. With 10 bases clipped from V and 1 base from J, the junction kept 10 bases outside the gene matches. CDR3 length: 15 amino acids. Germline assignment: CDR1 ENHRY and CDR2 SYGVKD. Sequences were obtained from blood. The rearrangement uses TRBV10-3 and TRBJ2-5; 9 nucleotides line up with TRBD1. This clonotype was sampled from a woman younger than 35 with Graves' hyperthyroidism that later progressed to Graves' ophthalmopathy. The CDR3 reads CATLGQGRTQETQYF. The CDR3 region has the DNA TGTGCCACCCTAGGACAGGGGAGGACCCAAGAGACCCAGTACTTC.